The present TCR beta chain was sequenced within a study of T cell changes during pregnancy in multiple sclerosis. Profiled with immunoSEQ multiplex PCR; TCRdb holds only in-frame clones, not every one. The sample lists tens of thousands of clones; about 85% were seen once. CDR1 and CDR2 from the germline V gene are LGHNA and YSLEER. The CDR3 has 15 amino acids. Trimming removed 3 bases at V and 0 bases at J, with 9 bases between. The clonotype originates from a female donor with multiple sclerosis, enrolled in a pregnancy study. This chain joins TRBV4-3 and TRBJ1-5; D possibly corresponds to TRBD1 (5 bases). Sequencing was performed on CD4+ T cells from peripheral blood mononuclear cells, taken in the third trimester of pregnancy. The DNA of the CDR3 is TGCGCCAGCAGCCACACGACAGATAGCAATCAGCCCCAGCATTTT. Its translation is CASSHTTDSNQPQHF.